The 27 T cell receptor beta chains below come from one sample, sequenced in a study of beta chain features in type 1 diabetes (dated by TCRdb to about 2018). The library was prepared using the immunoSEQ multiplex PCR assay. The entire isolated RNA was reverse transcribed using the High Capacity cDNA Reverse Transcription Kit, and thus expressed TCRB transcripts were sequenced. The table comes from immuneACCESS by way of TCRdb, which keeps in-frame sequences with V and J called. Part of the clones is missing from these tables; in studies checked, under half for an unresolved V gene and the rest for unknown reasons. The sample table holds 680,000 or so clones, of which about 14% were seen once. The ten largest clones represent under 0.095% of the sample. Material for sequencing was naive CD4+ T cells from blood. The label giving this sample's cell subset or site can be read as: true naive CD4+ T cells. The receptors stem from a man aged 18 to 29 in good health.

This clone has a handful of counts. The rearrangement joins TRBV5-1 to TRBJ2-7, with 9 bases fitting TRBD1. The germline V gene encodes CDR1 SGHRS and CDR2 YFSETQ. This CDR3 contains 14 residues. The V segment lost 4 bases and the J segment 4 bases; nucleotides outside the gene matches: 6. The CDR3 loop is CASSPGTGPYEQYF. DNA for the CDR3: TGCGCCAGCAGCCCCGGGACAGGGCCGTACGAGCAGTACTTC.

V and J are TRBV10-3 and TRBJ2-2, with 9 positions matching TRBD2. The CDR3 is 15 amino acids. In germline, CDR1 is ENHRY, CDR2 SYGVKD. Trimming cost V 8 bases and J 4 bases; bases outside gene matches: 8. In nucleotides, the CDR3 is TGTGCCATCGCCATAGGGCGGGAGGGCACCGGGGAGCTGTTTTTT. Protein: CAIAIGREGTGELFF.

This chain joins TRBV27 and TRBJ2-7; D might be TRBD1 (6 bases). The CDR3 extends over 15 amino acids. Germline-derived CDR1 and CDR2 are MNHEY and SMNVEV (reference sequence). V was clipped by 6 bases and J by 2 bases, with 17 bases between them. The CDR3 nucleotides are TGTGCCAGCAGATCCGGGACACAGTTAGCCTACGAGCAGTACTTC. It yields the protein CASRSGTQLAYEQYF.

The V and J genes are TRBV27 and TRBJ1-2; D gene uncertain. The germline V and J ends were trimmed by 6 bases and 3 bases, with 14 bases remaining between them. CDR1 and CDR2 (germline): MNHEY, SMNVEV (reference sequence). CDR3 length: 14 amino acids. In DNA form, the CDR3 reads TGTGCCAGCAGAAAAAGCGGGAGGGACTATGGCTACACCTTC. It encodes CASRKSGRDYGYTF.

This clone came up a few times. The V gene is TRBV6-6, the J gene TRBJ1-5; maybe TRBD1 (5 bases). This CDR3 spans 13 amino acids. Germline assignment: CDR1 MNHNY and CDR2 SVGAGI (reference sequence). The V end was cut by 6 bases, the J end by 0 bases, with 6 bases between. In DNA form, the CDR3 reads TGTGCCAGCAGCGACAGTAGCAATCAGCCCCAGCATTTT. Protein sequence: CASSDSSNQPQHF.

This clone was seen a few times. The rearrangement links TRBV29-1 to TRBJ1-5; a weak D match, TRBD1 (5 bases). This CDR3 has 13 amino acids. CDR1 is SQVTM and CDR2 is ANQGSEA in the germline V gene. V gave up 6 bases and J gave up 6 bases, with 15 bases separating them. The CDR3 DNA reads TGCAGCGTCGGGACGGACCTTACTCAGCCCCAGCATTTT. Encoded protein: CSVGTDLTQPQHF. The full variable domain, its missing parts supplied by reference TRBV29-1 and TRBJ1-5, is SAVISQKPSRDICQRGTSLTIQCQVDSQVTMMFWYRQQPGQSLTLIATANQGSEATYESGFVIDKFPISRPNLTFSTLTVSNMSPEDSSIYLCSVGTDLTQPQHFGDGTRLSIL.

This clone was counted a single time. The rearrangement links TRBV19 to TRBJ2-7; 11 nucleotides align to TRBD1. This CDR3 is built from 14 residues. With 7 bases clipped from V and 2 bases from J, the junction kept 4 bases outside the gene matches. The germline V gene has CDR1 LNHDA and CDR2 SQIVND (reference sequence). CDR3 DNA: TGTGCCAGTACCCTGGGACAGGGGGCCTACGAGCAGTACTTC. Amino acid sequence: CASTLGQGAYEQYF.

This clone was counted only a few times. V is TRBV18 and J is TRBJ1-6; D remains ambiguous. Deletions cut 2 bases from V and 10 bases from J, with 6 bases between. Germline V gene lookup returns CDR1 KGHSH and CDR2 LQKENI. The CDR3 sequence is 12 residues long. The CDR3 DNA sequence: TGTGCCAGCTCACCAGAACAATCACCCCTCCACTTT. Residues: CASSPEQSPLHF.

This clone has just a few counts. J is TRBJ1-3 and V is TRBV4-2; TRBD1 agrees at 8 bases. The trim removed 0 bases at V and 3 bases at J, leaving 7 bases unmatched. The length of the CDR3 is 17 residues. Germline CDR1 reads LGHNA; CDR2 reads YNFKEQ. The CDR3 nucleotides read TGTGCCAGCAGCCAAGATCCCGACAGGGGCGTTGGAAACACCATATATTTT. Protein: CASSQDPDRGVGNTIYF.

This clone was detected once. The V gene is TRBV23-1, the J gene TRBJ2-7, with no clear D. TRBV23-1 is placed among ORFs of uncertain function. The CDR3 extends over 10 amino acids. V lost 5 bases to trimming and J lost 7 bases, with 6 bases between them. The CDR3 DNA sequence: TGCGCCAGCAGTTTTGGGGAGCAGTACTTC. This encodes CASSFGEQYF.

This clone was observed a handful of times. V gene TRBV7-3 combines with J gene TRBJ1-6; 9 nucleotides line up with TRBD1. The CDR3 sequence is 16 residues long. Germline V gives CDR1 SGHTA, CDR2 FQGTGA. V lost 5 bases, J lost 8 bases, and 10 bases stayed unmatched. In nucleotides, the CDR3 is TGTGCCAGCAGCCCGCACCCCCGGGACAGGGATTCACCCCTCCACTTT. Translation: CASSPHPRDRDSPLHF.

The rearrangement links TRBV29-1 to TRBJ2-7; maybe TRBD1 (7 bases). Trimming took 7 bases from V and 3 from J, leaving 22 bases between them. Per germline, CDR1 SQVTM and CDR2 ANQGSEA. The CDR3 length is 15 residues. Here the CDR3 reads CSAKRGRDSIYEQYF. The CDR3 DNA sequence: TGCAGCGCCAAAAGGGGGCGGGACAGTATCTACGAGCAGTACTTC.

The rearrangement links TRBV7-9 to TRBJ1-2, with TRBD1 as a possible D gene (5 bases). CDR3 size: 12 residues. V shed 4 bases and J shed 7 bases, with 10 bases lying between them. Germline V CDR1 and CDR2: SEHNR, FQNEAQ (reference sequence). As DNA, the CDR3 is TGTGCCAGCAGCTCCCGACAGTCTGGCTACACCTTC. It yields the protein CASSSRQSGYTF.

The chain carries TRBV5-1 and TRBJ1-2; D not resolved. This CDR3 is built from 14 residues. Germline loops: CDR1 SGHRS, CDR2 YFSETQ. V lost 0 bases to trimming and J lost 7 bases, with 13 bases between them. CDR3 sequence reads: CASSLAGRESGYTF. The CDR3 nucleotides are TGCGCCAGCAGCTTGGCTGGGAGGGAATCTGGCTACACCTTC.

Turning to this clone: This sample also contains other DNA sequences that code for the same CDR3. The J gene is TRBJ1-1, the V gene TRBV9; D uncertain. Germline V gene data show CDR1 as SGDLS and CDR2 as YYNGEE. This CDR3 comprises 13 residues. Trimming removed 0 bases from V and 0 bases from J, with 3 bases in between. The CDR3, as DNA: TGTGCCAGCAGCGTAGAGGTGAACACTGAAGCTTTCTTT. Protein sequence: CASSVEVNTEAFF.

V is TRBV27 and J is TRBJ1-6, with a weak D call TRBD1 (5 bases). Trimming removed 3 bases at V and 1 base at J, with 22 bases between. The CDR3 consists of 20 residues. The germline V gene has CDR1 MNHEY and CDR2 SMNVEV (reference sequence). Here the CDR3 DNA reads TGTGCCAGCAGTTTTGGCGCGCAGGGCAGCGGGACGTCCTATAATTCACCCCTCCACTTT. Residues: CASSFGAQGSGTSYNSPLHF.

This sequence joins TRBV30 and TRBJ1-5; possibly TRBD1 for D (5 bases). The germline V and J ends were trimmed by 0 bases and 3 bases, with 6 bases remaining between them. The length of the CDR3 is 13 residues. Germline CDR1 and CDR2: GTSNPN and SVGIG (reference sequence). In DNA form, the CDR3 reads TGTGCCTGGAGTGTGGGGCTCAATCAGCCCCAGCATTTT. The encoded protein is CAWSVGLNQPQHF.

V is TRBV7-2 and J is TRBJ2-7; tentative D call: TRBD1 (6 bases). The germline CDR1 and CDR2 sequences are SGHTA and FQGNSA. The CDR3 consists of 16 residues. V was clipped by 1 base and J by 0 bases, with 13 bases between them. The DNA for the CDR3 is TGTGCCAGCAGCTTAGGCGGCACCAGGGGCTCCTACGAGCAGTACTTC. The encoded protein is CASSLGGTRGSYEQYF.

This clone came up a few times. This chain's CDR3 is CASSVDPGQRAYEQYF. As DNA, the CDR3 is TGTGCCAGCAGCGTTGATCCGGGACAGAGAGCCTACGAGCAGTACTTC. The chain is built from TRBV9 and TRBJ2-7, with 7 bases lining up with TRBD1. CDR3 length: 16 amino acids. V was pared by 2 bases and J by 2 bases, with 10 bases of the junction left unmatched. Germline CDR1 and CDR2: SGDLS and YYNGEE.

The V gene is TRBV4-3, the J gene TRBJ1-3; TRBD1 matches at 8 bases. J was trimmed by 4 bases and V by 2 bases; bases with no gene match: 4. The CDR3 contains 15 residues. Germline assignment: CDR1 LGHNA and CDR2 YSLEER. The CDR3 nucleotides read TGCGCCAGCAGCCAATCTGACAGGGGCGGAAACACCATATATTTT. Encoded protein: CASSQSDRGGNTIYF.

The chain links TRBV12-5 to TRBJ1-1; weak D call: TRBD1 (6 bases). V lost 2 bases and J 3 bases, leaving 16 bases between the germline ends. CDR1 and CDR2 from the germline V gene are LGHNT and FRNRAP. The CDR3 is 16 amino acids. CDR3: CASGLLLGGGYTEAFF. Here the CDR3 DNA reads TGTGCTAGTGGTTTGCTCTTGGGTGGGGGCTACACTGAAGCTTTCTTT.

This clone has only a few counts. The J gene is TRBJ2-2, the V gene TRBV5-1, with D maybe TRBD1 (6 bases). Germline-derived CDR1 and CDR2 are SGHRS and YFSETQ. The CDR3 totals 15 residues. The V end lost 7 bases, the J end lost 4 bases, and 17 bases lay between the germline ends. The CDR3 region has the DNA TGCGCCAGCTCCCGGGACACTGGTATCACCGGGGAGCTGTTTTTT. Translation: CASSRDTGITGELFF.

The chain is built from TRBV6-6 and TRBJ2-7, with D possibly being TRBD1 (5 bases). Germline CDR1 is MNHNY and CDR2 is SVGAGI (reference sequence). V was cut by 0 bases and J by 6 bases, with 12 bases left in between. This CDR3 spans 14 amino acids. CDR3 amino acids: CASSYSTRGPEQYF. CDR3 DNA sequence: TGTGCCAGCAGTTACTCGACAAGGGGCCCCGAGCAGTACTTC.

This CDR3 reads CASPPRDRVYNEQFF. The CDR3 DNA follows: TGTGCCAGTCCTCCGAGGGACAGGGTCTACAATGAGCAGTTCTTC. This chain uses TRBV28 with TRBJ2-1; 9 nucleotides align to TRBD1. V lost 9 bases to trimming and J lost 3 bases; unmatched junction nucleotides: 9. This CDR3 has 15 residues. CDR1 is MDHEN and CDR2 is SYDVKM in the germline V gene.

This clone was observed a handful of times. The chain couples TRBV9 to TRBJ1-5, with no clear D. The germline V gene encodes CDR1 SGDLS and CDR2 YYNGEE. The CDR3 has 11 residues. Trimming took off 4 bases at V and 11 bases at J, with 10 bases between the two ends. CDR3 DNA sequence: TGTGCCAGCAGCCCCTATCGGGCCCAGCATTTT. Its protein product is CASSPYRAQHF.

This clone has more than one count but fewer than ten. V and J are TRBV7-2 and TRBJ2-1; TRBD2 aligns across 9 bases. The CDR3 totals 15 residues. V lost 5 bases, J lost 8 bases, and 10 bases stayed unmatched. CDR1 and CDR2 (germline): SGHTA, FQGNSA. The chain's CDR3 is CASSRGRAVVHEQFF. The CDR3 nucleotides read TGTGCCAGCAGCCGCGGGAGGGCCGTTGTCCATGAGCAGTTCTTC.

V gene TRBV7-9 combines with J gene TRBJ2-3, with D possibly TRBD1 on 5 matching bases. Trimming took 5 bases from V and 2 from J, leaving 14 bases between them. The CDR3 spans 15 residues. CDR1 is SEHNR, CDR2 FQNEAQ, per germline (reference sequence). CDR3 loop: CASSPRLGDTDTQYF. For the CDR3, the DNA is TGTGCCAGCAGCCCGCGCCTAGGGGACACAGATACGCAGTATTTT. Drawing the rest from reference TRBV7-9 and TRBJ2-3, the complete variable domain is DTGVSQNPRHKITKRGQNVTFRCDPISEHNRLYWYRQTLGQGPEFLTYFQNEAQLEKSRLLSDRFSAERPKGSFSTLEIQRTEQGDSAMYLCASSPRLGDTDTQYFGPGTRLTVL.